This paragraph reports one T cell receptor beta chain. Antigen: not known. This table comes from immunoSEQ multiplex PCR, and its TCRdb copy is limited to in-frame clones, with some not included. Found here are some 8,000 clones, 70% of them singletons; the top ten hold roughly 2.8%. The sample is drawn from a study of neoadjuvant anti-PD-1 for oral cavity cancer. General study findings and limits: Pretreatment Treg/Th17 ratio correlated inversely with post-treatment tumor clonality. With a few patients per group, TCR findings need larger cohorts.

Time point noted: after neoadjuvant nivolumab, at surgical resection. V lost 1 base to trimming and J lost 4 bases; unmatched junction nucleotides: 3. CDR3 length: 15 residues. CDR1 and CDR2 (germline): LGHNA, YSLEER. Sequences were derived from PBMCs, sampled after nivolumab (anti-PD-1) treatment. This receptor was obtained from a person between 35 and 79 years old with oral cavity squamous cell carcinoma. The V and J genes are TRBV4-3 and TRBJ1-1; the match to TRBD1 covers 10 bases. The CDR3 reads CASSQGDRGGTEAFF. CDR3 in DNA: TGCGCCAGCAGCCAAGGGGACAGGGGCGGCACTGAAGCTTTCTTT.